These T cell receptor beta chains were read from a single sample in a study of cytomegalovirus exposure and HLA in healthy donors. TCRdb's table, derived via immunoSEQ multiplex PCR, lists solely in-frame clones and lacks some. Among some 120,000 clones listed, about 80% were seen once. Sequenced material: PBMCs. The receptor set was obtained from a man aged 35-49 years in good health and CMV-seronegative. CDR3s include the opening cysteine and the closing phenylalanine or tryptophan. The D gene is left open where the match is weak. Not every row has a clone size; where given, it reads once, few, many or a size class.

clone size	V gene	J gene	D gene	CDR3 DNA	CDR3 protein
-	TRBV6-5	TRBJ2-3	-	TGTGCCAGCAGCTACGCGGGGCTTAGCACAGATACGCAGTATTTT	CASSYAGLSTDTQYF
-	TRBV30	TRBJ2-3	-	TGTGCCTGGAGTCTGAGTCCAGATACGCAGTATTTT	CAWSLSPDTQYF
-	TRBV5-1	TRBJ2-1	-	TGCGCCAGCAGCTGGGGGACTTTCGCCAATGAGCAGTTCTTC	CASSWGTFANEQFF
-	TRBV4-2	TRBJ1-1	TRBD1	TGTGCCAGCAGCCTAGCCGGGACAGGGGGCGGTCAATCTGAAGCTTTCTTT	CASSLAGTGGGQSEAFF
-	TRBV6-1	TRBJ2-7	TRBD2	TGTGCCAGCAGTGAGACTAGCGGGGGTCCCTACGAGCAGTACTTC	CASSETSGGPYEQYF
-	TRBV30	TRBJ2-7	TRBD1	TGTGCCTGGAGTACCGAAGATATCAGGGGGTTTAACGAGCAGTACTTC	CAWSTEDIRGFNEQYF
-	TRBV2	TRBJ2-5	TRBD1	TGTGCCAGCACCCGGACAGGGGGACGGGAGACCCAGTACTTC	CASTRTGGRETQYF
-	TRBV7-9	TRBJ2-3	TRBD1	TGTGCCAGCAGCTCCCGGATAGGACAGGGAAGCGATACGCAGTATTTT	CASSSRIGQGSDTQYF
-	TRBV30	TRBJ2-7	TRBD1	TGTGCCTGGAGCCGACAGGGGGCCTACGAGCAGTACTTC	CAWSRQGAYEQYF
-	TRBV7-9	TRBJ1-1	TRBD1	TGTGCCAGCAGCTTAGGGACAGGGACCACTGAAGCTTTCTTT	CASSLGTGTTEAFF
-	TRBV28	TRBJ2-7	-	TGTGCCAGCAGTTTAGTGGATGGCGGGACGCCCGTTTTATACGAGCAGTACTTC	CASSLVDGGTPVLYEQYF
-	TRBV11-2	TRBJ2-5	-	TGTGCCAGCAGCTTAGTACGGGAGACCCAGTACTTC	CASSLVRETQYF
few	TRBV6-1	TRBJ2-1	-	TGTGCCAGCATTGGACAAATTACCTACAATGAGCAGTTCTTC	CASIGQITYNEQFF
-	TRBV7-9	TRBJ1-4	-	TGTGCCAGCAGCTTACAGGGAATTAATGAAAAACTGTTTTTT	CASSLQGINEKLFF
-	TRBV7-2	TRBJ2-7	-	TGTGCCAGCAGCTTAGGGGCCACCGGGAGAGAGCAGTACTTC	CASSLGATGREQYF
-	TRBV27	TRBJ2-7	TRBD1	TGTGCCAGCAGACTCGACAGGGGCCGCCACGAGCAGTACTTC	CASRLDRGRHEQYF
-	TRBV9	TRBJ1-3	-	TGTGCCAGCAGCGTAGAGGGGTCTGGAAACACCATATATTTT	CASSVEGSGNTIYF
-	TRBV19	TRBJ1-1	-	TGTGCCAGTAGTATATCTCCGGGGGGAATGACTGAAGCTTTCTTT	CASSISPGGMTEAFF
few	TRBV7-8	TRBJ2-5	-	TGTGCCAGCAGCTTGGGTAGCTTGGAGACCCAGTACTTC	CASSLGSLETQYF
-	TRBV6-5	TRBJ2-1	-	TGTGCCAGCATCGGGGACACCTACAATGAGCAGTTCTTC	CASIGDTYNEQFF
-	TRBV4-1	TRBJ2-6	-	TGCGCCAGCAGCCGCATAACCAGCTCTGGGGCCAACGTCCTGACTTTC	CASSRITSSGANVLTF
few	TRBV7-2	TRBJ1-5	TRBD1	TGTGCCAGCAGCTTTACAGGGGCGGGCAATCAGCCCCAGCATTTT	CASSFTGAGNQPQHF
-	TRBV7-2	TRBJ1-5	-	TGTGCCAGCAGCTTAGCAGGGGATAGCAATCAGCCCCAGCATTTT	CASSLAGDSNQPQHF
-	TRBV19	TRBJ2-5	-	TGTGCCAGTAGTACCGGGGAGCTTCAAGAGACCCAGTACTTC	CASSTGELQETQYF
-	TRBV18	TRBJ1-5	-	TGTGCCAGCTCACCAACCGGGAGTCAGCCCCAGCATTTT	CASSPTGSQPQHF
-	TRBV5-1	TRBJ2-5	TRBD2	TGCGCCAGCAGCTCGACGACTAGCGGACAAGAGACCCAGTACTTC	CASSSTTSGQETQYF
-	TRBV18	TRBJ2-5	TRBD2	TGTGCCAGCTCACCAAGGCGGTCTGGACTAGCGGGGCAAGAGACCCAGTACTTC	CASSPRRSGLAGQETQYF
few	TRBV7-9	TRBJ1-1	TRBD1	TGTGCCAGCAGCTTACGAGCGCAGGGGGCTGGGACTGAAGCTTTCTTT	CASSLRAQGAGTEAFF
-	TRBV19	TRBJ2-1	-	TGTGCCAGTAGTATACGGCAGGGTGGTAACAATGAGCAGTTCTTC	CASSIRQGGNNEQFF
-	TRBV6-9	TRBJ2-1	TRBD1	TGTGCCAGCAGACCGCCGGGACAGGTGGGTAATGAGCAGTTCTTC	CASRPPGQVGNEQFF
-	TRBV27	TRBJ1-1	-	TGTGCCAGCAGTCGAGGAGTGAACACTGAAGCTTTCTTT	CASSRGVNTEAFF
-	TRBV5-1	TRBJ2-3	TRBD1	TGCGCCAGCAGCCCGGGACAGAGCACAGATACGCAGTATTTT	CASSPGQSTDTQYF
-	TRBV6-5	TRBJ1-5	TRBD1	TGTGCCAGCAGTAACTCAGGGGGCGCTTCCCAGCCCCAGCATTTT	CASSNSGGASQPQHF
few	TRBV4-1	TRBJ1-4	TRBD1	TGCGCCAGCAGCCTCCCAACGGGACAGATTGGGCCAAGAGGTGAAAAACTGTTTTTT	CASSLPTGQIGPRGEKLFF
-	TRBV5-8	TRBJ1-2	-	TGTGCCAGCAGACCGACGGGGTTCTATGGCTACACCTTC	CASRPTGFYGYTF
-	TRBV4-1	TRBJ2-7	-	TGCGCCGGCAGCCAACCAGACATTGGCTTTTACGAGCAGTACTTC	CAGSQPDIGFYEQYF
-	TRBV28	TRBJ2-5	TRBD2	TGTGCCAGCACCCTGCCCCTAGCGGGAGGTGGGGAGACCCAGTACTTC	CASTLPLAGGGETQYF
-	TRBV30	TRBJ2-5	TRBD2	TGTGCCTGGGGGAGGGTGGAGACCCAGTACTTC	CAWGRVETQYF
-	TRBV14	TRBJ2-2	TRBD2	TGTGCCAGCAGCCTACGGACTAGCGGGAGTATAACCGGGGAGCTGTTTTTT	CASSLRTSGSITGELFF
-	TRBV4-1	TRBJ1-5	TRBD1	TGCGCCAGCAGCCAAGAGACAGGGAGCAAGCCCCAGCATTTT	CASSQETGSKPQHF
-	TRBV28	TRBJ1-1	-	TGTGCCAGCAGGACGGGTCAGGGTTGGGGAACTGAAGCTTTCTTT	CASRTGQGWGTEAFF
-	TRBV7-2	TRBJ2-2	-	TGTGCCAGCAGCTTAGGAGGTTCCAACACCGGGGAGCTGTTTTTT	CASSLGGSNTGELFF
-	TRBV5-1	TRBJ2-3	TRBD1	TGCGCCAGCAGCCAACCCGGACAGGCCTTGGATACGCAGTATTTT	CASSQPGQALDTQYF
-	TRBV19	TRBJ2-3	-	TGTGCCAGTAGTATACCTCGAGGGTTGAGCACAGATACGCAGTATTTT	CASSIPRGLSTDTQYF
few	TRBV5-4	TRBJ2-3	-	TGTGCCAGCAGTCCAGACAGACTCACAGATACGCAGTATTTT	CASSPDRLTDTQYF
-	TRBV10-3	TRBJ1-5	-	TGTGCCATCACCCGACAGATTAATCAGCCCCAGCATTTT	CAITRQINQPQHF
-	TRBV9	TRBJ2-1	TRBD2	TGTGCCAGCAGCGCGACTAGCGGCTCCTACAATGAGCAGTTCTTC	CASSATSGSYNEQFF
-	TRBV11-2	TRBJ2-2	-	TGTGCCAGCAGCTTCGGGCGGGGGCGATGGTCCGGGGAGCTGTTTTTT	CASSFGRGRWSGELFF
once	TRBV23-1	TRBJ1-5	-	TGCGCCAGCATTTGGGCAGGTTATAGCAATCAGCCCCAGCATTTT	CASIWAGYSNQPQHF
-	TRBV28	TRBJ1-2	-	TGTGCCAGCACCCAGTGGGGAGCAGATAACTATGGCTACACCTTC	CASTQWGADNYGYTF